Shown below are 3 T cell receptor beta chains from a single sample sequenced in a study of response to subunit inactivated influenza vaccine. TCRdb reprocessed the RT-PCR reads with MiXCR, giving one entry per CDR3 protein. Of roughly 290,000 distinct CDR3 sequences listed, roughly a fifth were seen once; the top ten hold roughly a tenth. Sequencing used PBMCs from blood, obtained around 22 months after vaccination. The receptor set was obtained from a man aged 50 to 69 who received an inactivated influenza vaccine.

The rearrangement links TRBV29-1 to TRBJ2-2, with a weak D call TRBD1 (6 bases). Trimming took 4 bases from V and 6 from J, leaving 12 bases between them. The CDR3 sequence is 13 residues long. Germline values: CDR1 SQVTM, CDR2 ANQGSEA. CDR3 loop: CSVGTGIAGELFF. The CDR3 nucleotides are TGCAGCGTTGGTACAGGGATCGCCGGGGAGCTGTTTTTT.

The sample holds a few counts of this clonotype. This chain links TRBV28 with TRBJ2-5; TRBD1 aligns across 11 bases. CDR1 is MDHEN, CDR2 SYDVKM, per germline. The V segment lost 4 bases and the J segment 5 bases; nucleotides outside the gene matches: 9. This CDR3 contains 16 residues. The CDR3 is CASSSRTGGIRETQYF. The DNA of the CDR3 is TGTGCCAGCAGTTCTCGGACAGGGGGCATCAGGGAGACCCAGTACTTC.

The V gene is TRBV2, the J gene TRBJ2-5; D remains ambiguous. The CDR3 spans 13 residues. Trimming removed 4 bases at V and 2 bases at J, with 8 bases between. Germline V CDR1 and CDR2: SNHLY, FYNNEI. This CDR3 is CASSGLVQETQYF. Written as DNA, the CDR3 is TGTGCCAGCAGTGGGCTAGTACAAGAGACCCAGTACTTC.